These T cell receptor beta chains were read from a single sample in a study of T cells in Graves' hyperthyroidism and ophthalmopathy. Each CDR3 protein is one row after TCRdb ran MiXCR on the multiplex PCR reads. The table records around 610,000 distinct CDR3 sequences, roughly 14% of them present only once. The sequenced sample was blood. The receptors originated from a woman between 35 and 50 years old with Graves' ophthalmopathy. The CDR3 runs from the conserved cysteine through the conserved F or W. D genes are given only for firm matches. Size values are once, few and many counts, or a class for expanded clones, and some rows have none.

cdr3_aa: CASSLTGSTTEAFF
cdr3_nt: TGTGCCAGCAGCTTGACAGGGTCGACGACTGAAGCTTTCTTT
cdr3_length: 14
v_call: TRBV7-8
j_call: TRBJ1-1
clone_size: many
d_call: TRBD1

cdr3_aa: CASSLSAGRSSYNEQFF
cdr3_nt: TGCGCCAGCAGCTTGTCCGCAGGGAGAAGCTCCTACAATGAGCAGTTCTTC
cdr3_length: 17
v_call: TRBV5-1
j_call: TRBJ2-1
clone_size: few
d_call: NA

cdr3_aa: CSARSSGSQETQYF
cdr3_nt: TGCAGTGCTAGATCCAGCGGGTCGCAGGAGACCCAGTACTTC
cdr3_length: 14
v_call: TRBV20-1
j_call: TRBJ2-5
clone_size: many
d_call: NA

cdr3_aa: CASSLKAAGAIKAFF
cdr3_nt: TGTGCCAGCAGTTTAAAGGCGGCAGGGGCCATTAAAGCTTTCTTT
cdr3_length: 15
v_call: TRBV28
j_call: TRBJ1-1
clone_size: NA
d_call: NA

cdr3_aa: CASSSLRQGGIYEQYF
cdr3_nt: TGTGCCAGCAGTTCCTTAAGACAGGGGGGGATCTACGAGCAGTACTTC
cdr3_length: 16
v_call: TRBV6-2/TRBV6-3
j_call: TRBJ2-7
clone_size: many
d_call: TRBD1

cdr3_aa: CATSGNTRNTEAFF
cdr3_nt: TGTGCCACCAGTGGTAACACTCGGAACACTGAAGCTTTCTTT
cdr3_length: 14
v_call: TRBV24-1
j_call: TRBJ1-1
clone_size: NA
d_call: NA

cdr3_aa: CASSYLGAPNTGELFF
cdr3_nt: TGTGCCAGCAGTTACTTGGGTGCCCCGAACACCGGGGAGCTGTTTTTT
cdr3_length: 16
v_call: TRBV6-2/TRBV6-3
j_call: TRBJ2-2
clone_size: many
d_call: NA

cdr3_aa: CASDIQETQYF
cdr3_nt: TGTGCCAGCGACATCCAAGAGACCCAGTACTTC
cdr3_length: 11
v_call: TRBV2
j_call: TRBJ2-5
clone_size: many
d_call: NA

cdr3_aa: CSAKGHISYEQYF
cdr3_nt: TGCAGTGCAAAGGGACACATCTCCTACGAGCAGTACTTC
cdr3_length: 13
v_call: TRBV20-1
j_call: TRBJ2-7
clone_size: many
d_call: NA

cdr3_aa: CASSFQLAGVETQYF
cdr3_nt: TGTGCCAGCAGTTTTCAGCTAGCGGGAGTAGAGACCCAGTACTTC
cdr3_length: 15
v_call: TRBV28
j_call: TRBJ2-5
clone_size: NA
d_call: TRBD2

cdr3_aa: CASSPRAGGAYEQYF
cdr3_nt: TGTGCCAGCAGCCCCCGAGCGGGAGGGGCCTACGAGCAGTACTTC
cdr3_length: 15
v_call: TRBV12-3/TRBV12-4
j_call: TRBJ2-7
clone_size: NA
d_call: TRBD2

cdr3_aa: CSARGQTEPSETQYF
cdr3_nt: TGCAGTGCTAGAGGACAGACCGAACCAAGTGAGACCCAGTACTTC
cdr3_length: 15
v_call: TRBV20-1
j_call: TRBJ2-5
clone_size: NA
d_call: NA

cdr3_aa: CASSDPLAVGDTQYF
cdr3_nt: TGTGCCAGCAGCGACCCACTAGCGGTAGGAGATACGCAGTATTTT
cdr3_length: 15
v_call: TRBV11-2
j_call: TRBJ2-3
clone_size: NA
d_call: TRBD2

cdr3_aa: CASSELGAYEQYF
cdr3_nt: TGTGCCAGCAGTGAACTGGGGGCGTACGAGCAGTACTTC
cdr3_length: 13
v_call: TRBV6-1
j_call: TRBJ2-7
clone_size: many
d_call: NA

cdr3_aa: CASSIRWGTNQPQHF
cdr3_nt: TGTGCCAGTAGTATTCGTTGGGGGACCAATCAGCCCCAGCATTTT
cdr3_length: 15
v_call: TRBV19
j_call: TRBJ1-5
clone_size: many
d_call: NA

cdr3_aa: CASSKSGTGGSGYTF
cdr3_nt: TGTGCCAGCAGCAAAAGTGGGACAGGGGGCTCCGGCTACACCTTC
cdr3_length: 15
v_call: TRBV7-2
j_call: TRBJ1-2
clone_size: NA
d_call: TRBD1

cdr3_aa: CAIRRDYAYEQYF
cdr3_nt: TGTGCCATCAGGCGGGACTACGCGTACGAGCAGTACTTC
cdr3_length: 13
v_call: TRBV10-3
j_call: TRBJ2-7
clone_size: NA
d_call: TRBD2

cdr3_aa: CAWSVLGNTIYF
cdr3_nt: TGTGCCTGGAGTGTACTTGGAAACACCATATATTTT
cdr3_length: 12
v_call: TRBV30
j_call: TRBJ1-3
clone_size: few
d_call: NA

cdr3_aa: CASSERKGGKNIQYF
cdr3_nt: TGTGCCAGCAGTGAAAGGAAGGGAGGCAAAAACATTCAGTACTTC
cdr3_length: 15
v_call: TRBV6-1
j_call: TRBJ2-4
clone_size: many
d_call: NA

cdr3_aa: CASSQRGTGYEQYF
cdr3_nt: TGTGCCAGCAGTCAAAGGGGGACAGGGTACGAGCAGTACTTC
cdr3_length: 14
v_call: TRBV28
j_call: TRBJ2-7
clone_size: many
d_call: TRBD1

cdr3_aa: CASSLQFDTEAFF
cdr3_nt: TGTGCCAGCAGCCTACAGTTTGACACTGAAGCTTTCTTT
cdr3_length: 13
v_call: TRBV7-2
j_call: TRBJ1-1
clone_size: many
d_call: NA

cdr3_aa: CASSPRGGRDEQYF
cdr3_nt: TGTGCCAGCAGTCCCCGGGGAGGGCGGGACGAGCAGTACTTC
cdr3_length: 14
v_call: TRBV28
j_call: TRBJ2-7
clone_size: many
d_call: TRBD2

cdr3_aa: CASSIGVIPNQPQHF
cdr3_nt: TGTGCCAGTAGTATCGGGGTTATCCCCAATCAGCCCCAGCATTTT
cdr3_length: 15
v_call: TRBV19
j_call: TRBJ1-5
clone_size: many
d_call: NA

cdr3_aa: CASSGTSGGQETQYF
cdr3_nt: TGTGCCAGCAGCGGGACTAGCGGGGGACAAGAGACCCAGTACTTC
cdr3_length: 15
v_call: TRBV2
j_call: TRBJ2-5
clone_size: many
d_call: TRBD2

cdr3_aa: CASSYDRSPYEQYF
cdr3_nt: TGTGCCAGCAGTTATGACCGCTCGCCATACGAGCAGTACTTC
cdr3_length: 14
v_call: TRBV6-5
j_call: TRBJ2-7
clone_size: many
d_call: NA

cdr3_aa: CASSLHGNEQYF
cdr3_nt: TGTGCCAGCAGCTTACACGGGAACGAGCAGTACTTC
cdr3_length: 12
v_call: TRBV13
j_call: TRBJ2-7
clone_size: many
d_call: NA

cdr3_aa: CATSDSQRNSYEQYF
cdr3_nt: TGTGCCACCAGTGACTCCCAGCGGAATTCCTACGAGCAGTACTTC
cdr3_length: 15
v_call: TRBV24-1
j_call: TRBJ2-7
clone_size: many
d_call: NA

cdr3_aa: CASSTYPDGNYGYTF
cdr3_nt: TGCGCCAGCAGCACTTACCCGGACGGAAACTATGGCTACACCTTC
cdr3_length: 15
v_call: TRBV5-1
j_call: TRBJ1-2
clone_size: many
d_call: NA

cdr3_aa: CASSRPQGTWVAFF
cdr3_nt: TGTGCCAGCAGTCGACCTCAGGGGACGTGGGTAGCTTTCTTT
cdr3_length: 14
v_call: TRBV6-5
j_call: TRBJ1-1
clone_size: many
d_call: NA

cdr3_aa: CASKGRGLSGGELFF
cdr3_nt: TGTGCCAGCAAAGGCCGGGGGCTCTCGGGAGGGGAGCTGTTTTTT
cdr3_length: 15
v_call: TRBV6-1
j_call: TRBJ2-2
clone_size: NA
d_call: NA

cdr3_aa: CSARDRLVAGGISYEQYF
cdr3_nt: TGCAGTGCTAGAGATCGTTTGGTAGCGGGAGGTATTTCCTACGAGCAGTACTTC
cdr3_length: 18
v_call: TRBV20-1
j_call: TRBJ2-7
clone_size: many
d_call: TRBD2

cdr3_aa: CSVASPYTGELFF
cdr3_nt: TGCAGCGTTGCTAGTCCGTACACCGGGGAGCTGTTTTTT
cdr3_length: 13
v_call: TRBV29-1
j_call: TRBJ2-2
clone_size: NA
d_call: NA

cdr3_aa: CAWDFLGYGYTF
cdr3_nt: TGTGCCTGGGACTTCTTAGGCTATGGCTACACCTTC
cdr3_length: 12
v_call: TRBV30
j_call: TRBJ1-2
clone_size: many
d_call: NA

cdr3_aa: CAAPTGTSGRAYWQETQYF
cdr3_nt: TGTGCCGCCCCCACTGGGACTAGCGGGAGGGCTTATTGGCAAGAGACCCAGTACTTC
cdr3_length: 19
v_call: TRBV27
j_call: TRBJ2-5
clone_size: many
d_call: TRBD2

cdr3_aa: CAWSQQAYEQYF
cdr3_nt: TGTGCCTGGAGTCAACAGGCATACGAGCAGTACTTC
cdr3_length: 12
v_call: TRBV30
j_call: TRBJ2-7
clone_size: many
d_call: NA

cdr3_aa: CAISESSTGELFF
cdr3_nt: TGTGCCATCAGTGAGTCGTCAACCGGGGAGCTGTTTTTT
cdr3_length: 13
v_call: TRBV10-3
j_call: TRBJ2-2
clone_size: many
d_call: NA

cdr3_aa: CASSFGSNVRQPQHF
cdr3_nt: TGTGCCAGCAGTTTCGGGAGTAACGTCCGTCAGCCCCAGCATTTT
cdr3_length: 15
v_call: TRBV6-5
j_call: TRBJ1-5
clone_size: NA
d_call: NA

cdr3_aa: CASSSRLAGFETQYF
cdr3_nt: TGTGCCAGCAGTTCCAGACTAGCGGGATTTGAGACCCAGTACTTC
cdr3_length: 15
v_call: TRBV12-3/TRBV12-4
j_call: TRBJ2-5
clone_size: NA
d_call: TRBD2

cdr3_aa: CASSKGTANYGYTF
cdr3_nt: TGTGCCAGTAGCAAAGGGACAGCTAACTATGGCTACACCTTC
cdr3_length: 14
v_call: TRBV19
j_call: TRBJ1-2
clone_size: many
d_call: TRBD1

cdr3_aa: CASSPHDRVNYQPQHF
cdr3_nt: TGTGCCAGCAGCCCACATGACAGGGTTAATTATCAGCCCCAGCATTTT
cdr3_length: 16
v_call: TRBV6-2/TRBV6-3
j_call: TRBJ1-5
clone_size: NA
d_call: TRBD1

cdr3_aa: CSARRLVQETQYF
cdr3_nt: TGCAGTGCTCGACGACTAGTTCAAGAGACCCAGTACTTC
cdr3_length: 13
v_call: TRBV20-1
j_call: TRBJ2-5
clone_size: NA
d_call: NA

cdr3_aa: CASSDGTHGYTF
cdr3_nt: TGTGCCAGCAGTGATGGGACTCATGGCTACACCTTC
cdr3_length: 12
v_call: TRBV25-1
j_call: TRBJ1-2
clone_size: many
d_call: NA

cdr3_aa: CASRRTQNYGYTF
cdr3_nt: TGTGCCAGCAGACGGACGCAAAACTATGGCTACACCTTC
cdr3_length: 13
v_call: TRBV12-3/TRBV12-4
j_call: TRBJ1-2
clone_size: many
d_call: NA

cdr3_aa: CASRDRAPSLGIQYF
cdr3_nt: TGTGCCAGCAGAGACCGGGCTCCCTCGCTAGGCATTCAGTACTTC
cdr3_length: 15
v_call: TRBV2
j_call: TRBJ2-4
clone_size: many
d_call: NA

cdr3_aa: CASSLGGTSEYEQYF
cdr3_nt: TGTGCCAGCAGCTTGGGAGGGACTAGCGAATACGAGCAGTACTTC
cdr3_length: 15
v_call: TRBV5-4
j_call: TRBJ2-7
clone_size: few
d_call: TRBD2

cdr3_aa: CASSSSPEAFF
cdr3_nt: TGTGCCAGCAGCTCATCCCCGGAAGCTTTCTTT
cdr3_length: 11
v_call: TRBV11-2
j_call: TRBJ1-1
clone_size: many
d_call: NA

cdr3_aa: CASSDQVNTEAFF
cdr3_nt: TGTGCCAGCAGTGACCAGGTGAACACTGAAGCTTTCTTT
cdr3_length: 13
v_call: TRBV2
j_call: TRBJ1-1
clone_size: many
d_call: NA

cdr3_aa: CASSTDRNTEAFF
cdr3_nt: TGTGCCAGCAGCACTGACAGGAACACTGAAGCTTTCTTT
cdr3_length: 13
v_call: TRBV28
j_call: TRBJ1-1
clone_size: many
d_call: NA

cdr3_aa: CATSDLRQGYGELFF
cdr3_nt: TGTGCCACCAGTGATTTGAGACAGGGGTACGGGGAGCTGTTTTTT
cdr3_length: 15
v_call: TRBV24-1
j_call: TRBJ2-2
clone_size: NA
d_call: TRBD1

cdr3_aa: CASSYIQPPNYGYTF
cdr3_nt: TGTGCCAGCAGTTACATACAGCCTCCTAACTATGGCTACACCTTC
cdr3_length: 15
v_call: TRBV6-2/TRBV6-3
j_call: TRBJ1-2
clone_size: NA
d_call: NA

cdr3_aa: CASSFGLRYGYTF
cdr3_nt: TGTGCCAGCAGCTTCGGGTTGAGGTATGGCTACACCTTC
cdr3_length: 13
v_call: TRBV7-2
j_call: TRBJ1-2
clone_size: many
d_call: NA

cdr3_aa: CAISESSRGGGQETQYF
cdr3_nt: TGTGCCATCAGTGAGTCGAGTCGGGGAGGGGGCCAAGAGACCCAGTACTTC
cdr3_length: 17
v_call: TRBV10-3
j_call: TRBJ2-5
clone_size: NA
d_call: NA